This T cell receptor (beta chain) was sequenced for a study of blood T cells in healthy people across ages. The wider study: When template switching was applied, about one barcoded beta molecule was captured per two T cells. Study-level findings and limits: CMV status of donors was not determined, possibly confounding expanded clonotype changes.

The ends were cut back, 1 base at V and 1 base at J, with 8 bases in the middle. CDR1 is DFQATT, CDR2 SNEGSKA, per germline (reference sequence). CDR3 length: 14 residues. Concerning this clonotype itself: Its matching antigen is unknown.

Primed by a sample-barcoded 5' primer and a J-beta primer mix, a second PCR proceeded for 7 to 11 cycles. TCRdb re-analysed the 5' RACE reads in MiXCR, keeping a single row per CDR3 protein. Among hundreds of thousands of distinct CDR3 sequences, approximately 30% were seen once, and the ten largest hold 15% to 19%. Every donor contributed around 10 milliliters of peripheral blood by blood draw. Total RNA extraction produced at least 5 micrograms (per sample) for the study. The chain has TRBV20-1 and TRBJ1-5, with unresolved D. This TCR was sampled from a woman aged 80 or over in good health. The material sequenced was blood. The CDR3 DNA reads TGCAGTGCTAGAGGTTCACAAAGCAATCAGCCCCAGCATTTT. Protein: CSARGSQSNQPQHF.